Described below is a single T cell receptor (beta chain) sequence and its context. Antigen unknown. Reverse transcription of roughly 0.5 to 1 ug RNA used random hexamers. Amplification of the TCR beta CDR3 was carried out by immunoSEQ multiplex PCR, which spanned a total of 54 Vbeta and 13 Jbeta segments. From the immunoSEQ multiplex PCR reads, TCRdb called clonotypes with MiXCR, one entry per CDR3 protein. This table has over 95,000 distinct CDR3 sequences, approximately 91% appearing once. The sample originates from a study of CD8 T cells in Susac syndrome. Whole-study findings and limits: A relatively small number of individuals underwent TCR sequencing and HLA analysis.

The germline V gene encodes CDR1 MNHNY and CDR2 SVGAGI (reference sequence). The CDR3 runs 13 residues. The V and J ends lost 6 bases and 3 bases respectively, with 11 bases between them. In blood CD8+ and CD4+ T cells, TCR beta underwent sequencing. Through negative isolation, CD4+ and CD8+ T cells were obtained, while TEMRA cells were enriched using FACS. The rearrangement links TRBV6-6 to TRBJ1-1; D remains ambiguous. The receptor was isolated from a human donor in good health. Sequencing used CD4+ T cells from PBMCs. Here the CDR3 reads CASRPPSYTEAFF. DNA for the CDR3: TGTGCCAGCAGACCCCCGAGCTACACTGAAGCTTTCTTT.